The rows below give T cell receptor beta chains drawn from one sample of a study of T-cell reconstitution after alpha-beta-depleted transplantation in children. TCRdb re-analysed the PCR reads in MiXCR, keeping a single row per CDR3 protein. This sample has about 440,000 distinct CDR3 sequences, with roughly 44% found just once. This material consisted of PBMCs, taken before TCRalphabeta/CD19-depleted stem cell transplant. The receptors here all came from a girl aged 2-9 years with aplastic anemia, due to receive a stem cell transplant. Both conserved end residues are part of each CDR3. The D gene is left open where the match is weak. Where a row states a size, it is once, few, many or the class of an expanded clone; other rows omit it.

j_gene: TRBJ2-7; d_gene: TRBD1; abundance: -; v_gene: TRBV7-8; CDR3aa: CASSLEGTGYHEQYF; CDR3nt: TGTGCCAGCAGCTTAGAGGGGACAGGGTACCACGAGCAGTACTTC
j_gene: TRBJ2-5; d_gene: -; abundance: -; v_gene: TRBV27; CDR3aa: CASSLEFRGETQYF; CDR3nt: TGTGCCAGCAGTTTAGAGTTTAGGGGAGAGACCCAGTACTTC
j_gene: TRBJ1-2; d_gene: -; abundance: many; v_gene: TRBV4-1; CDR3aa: CASSQDRRASSYTF; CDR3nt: TGCGCCAGCAGCCAAGATCGGAGGGCATCGAGCTACACCTTC
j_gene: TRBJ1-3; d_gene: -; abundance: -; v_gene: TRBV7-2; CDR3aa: CASARQFHSGNTIYF; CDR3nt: TGTGCCAGCGCACGACAGTTTCACTCTGGAAACACCATATATTTT
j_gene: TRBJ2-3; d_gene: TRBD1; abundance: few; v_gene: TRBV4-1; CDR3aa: CASSQEGDSLDTQYF; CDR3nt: TGCGCCAGCAGCCAAGAAGGGGACAGCTTAGATACGCAGTATTTT
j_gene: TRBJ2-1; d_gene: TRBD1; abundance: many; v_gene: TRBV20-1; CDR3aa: CSATRDRGRNEQFF; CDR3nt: TGCAGTGCTACTAGGGACAGGGGGCGCAATGAGCAGTTCTTC
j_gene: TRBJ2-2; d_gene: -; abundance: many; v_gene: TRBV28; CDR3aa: CASRRELGSTGELFF; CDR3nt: TGTGCCAGCAGGCGTGAATTGGGAAGCACCGGGGAGCTGTTTTTT
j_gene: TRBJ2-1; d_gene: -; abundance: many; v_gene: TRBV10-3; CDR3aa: CAISVGSEQFF; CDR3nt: TGTGCCATCAGTGTGGGGAGCGAGCAGTTCTTC
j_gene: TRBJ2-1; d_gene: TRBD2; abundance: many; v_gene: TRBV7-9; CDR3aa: CASSIRTSAYNEQFF; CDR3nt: TGTGCCAGCAGCATTCGGACTAGCGCCTACAATGAGCAGTTCTTC
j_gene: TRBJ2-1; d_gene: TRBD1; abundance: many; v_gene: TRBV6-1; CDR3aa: CASSPGTAISNEQFF; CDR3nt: TGTGCCAGCAGTCCCGGGACAGCCATATCCAATGAGCAGTTCTTC
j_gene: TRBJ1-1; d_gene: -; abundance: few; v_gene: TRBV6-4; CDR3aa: CASSPGPFNTEAFF; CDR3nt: TGTGCCAGCAGTCCGGGGCCTTTTAACACTGAAGCTTTCTTT
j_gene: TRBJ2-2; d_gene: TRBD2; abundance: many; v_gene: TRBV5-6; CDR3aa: CASSLELAGNTGELFF; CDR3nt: TGTGCCAGCAGCTTGGAACTAGCGGGAAACACCGGGGAGCTGTTTTTT
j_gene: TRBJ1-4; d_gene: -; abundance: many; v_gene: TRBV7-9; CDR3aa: CASSPSRGLTNEKLFF; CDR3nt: TGTGCCAGCAGCCCCAGCCGGGGCTTAACTAATGAAAAACTGTTTTTT
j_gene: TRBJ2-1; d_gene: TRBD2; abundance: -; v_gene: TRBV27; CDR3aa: CASTSASGTNNEQFF; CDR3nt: TGTGCCAGCACCTCGGCTAGCGGGACCAACAATGAGCAGTTCTTC
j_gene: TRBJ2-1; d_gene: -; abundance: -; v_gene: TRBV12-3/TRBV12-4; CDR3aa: CASTLGGYNEQFF; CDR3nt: TGTGCCAGCACTCTAGGGGGGTACAATGAGCAGTTCTTC
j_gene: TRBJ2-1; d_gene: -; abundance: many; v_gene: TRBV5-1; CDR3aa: CASREYNEQFF; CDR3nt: TGCGCCAGCCGTGAGTACAATGAGCAGTTCTTC
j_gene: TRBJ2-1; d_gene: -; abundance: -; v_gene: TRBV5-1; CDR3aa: CASSLDIESSYNEQFF; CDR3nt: TGCGCCAGCAGCTTGGATATCGAGAGCTCCTACAATGAGCAGTTCTTC
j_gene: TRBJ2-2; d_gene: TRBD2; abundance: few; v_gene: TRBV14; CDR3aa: CASSQERAGLAELFF; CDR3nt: TGTGCCAGCAGCCAAGAACGAGCGGGACTTGCGGAGCTGTTTTTT
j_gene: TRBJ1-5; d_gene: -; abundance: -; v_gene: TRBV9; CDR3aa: CASSVKGTDQPQHF; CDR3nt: TGTGCCAGCAGCGTAAAGGGGACCGATCAGCCCCAGCATTTT
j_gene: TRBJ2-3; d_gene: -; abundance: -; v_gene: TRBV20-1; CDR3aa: CSARGPSTDTQYF; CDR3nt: TGCAGTGCTAGGGGCCCGAGCACAGATACGCAGTATTTT
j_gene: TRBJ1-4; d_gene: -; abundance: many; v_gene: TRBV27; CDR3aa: CASSLRGLRDEKLFF; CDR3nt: TGTGCCAGCAGTTTGAGGGGACTAAGGGATGAAAAACTGTTTTTT
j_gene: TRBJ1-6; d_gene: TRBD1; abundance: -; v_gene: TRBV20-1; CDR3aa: CSATTGTDSSPLHF; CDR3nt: TGCAGTGCTACGACAGGGACCGATAGTTCACCCCTCCACTTT
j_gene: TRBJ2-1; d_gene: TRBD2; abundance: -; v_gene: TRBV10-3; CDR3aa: CAIAPVTTSGGAHNEQFF; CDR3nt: TGTGCCATCGCCCCCGTTACTACTAGCGGGGGGGCCCACAATGAGCAGTTCTTC
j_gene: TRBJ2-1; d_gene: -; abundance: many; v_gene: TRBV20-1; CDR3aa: CSARDRAGQGSYNEQFF; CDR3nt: TGCAGTGCTAGAGATCGGGCGGGACAAGGCTCCTACAATGAGCAGTTCTTC